The 24 T cell receptor beta chains presented below share a single source sample, sequenced in a study of cytomegalovirus exposure and HLA in healthy donors. PCR was performed using 60 Vbeta and 13 Jbeta primers. Using immunoSEQ multiplex PCR, the repertoire was profiled, and TCRdb retains in-frame clones only, with some absent. The table has fewer than 110,000 clones, approximately 81% seen once; the top ten hold about 2.3%. Sequenced material: PBMCs. The receptor source for this set is a man aged 30 to 45 in good health and CMV-seronegative.

The chain links TRBV30 to TRBJ1-1, with TRBD1 as a possible D gene (5 bases). With 2 bases removed from V and 6 bases from J, the gap between germline ends came to 16 bases. CDR1 and CDR2 from the germline V gene are GTSNPN and SVGIG (reference sequence). The CDR3 runs to 14 residues. The CDR3 is CAWSWDSRYAEAFF. The CDR3 coding sequence is TGTGCCTGGAGTTGGGACTCAAGGTACGCTGAAGCTTTCTTT. Full variable domain (outside the CDR3, taken from reference TRBV30 and TRBJ1-1): SQTIHQWPATLVQPVGSPLSLECTVEGTSNPNLYWYRQAAGRGLQLLFYSVGIGQISSEVPQNLSASRPQDRQFILSSKKLLLSDSGFYLCAWSWDSRYAEAFFGQGTRLTVV.

The chain links TRBV10-2 to TRBJ1-2; TRBD1 is a possible D gene (6 bases). The V and J ends lost 7 bases and 4 bases respectively, with 13 bases between them. The CDR3 consists of 13 residues. CDR1 and CDR2 from the germline V gene are WSHSY and SAAADI. CDR3 loop: CASNGGRSYGYTF. CDR3 DNA sequence: TGCGCCAGCAACGGGGGGCGTAGCTATGGCTACACCTTC.

The chain recombines TRBV19 with TRBJ1-1; D uncertain. CDR3 length: 13 amino acids. CDR1 and CDR2 from the germline V gene are LNHDA and SQIVND (reference sequence). The ends were cut back, 3 bases at V and 0 bases at J, with 5 bases in the middle. The CDR3 spells CASSIAMNTEAFF. For the CDR3, the DNA is TGTGCCAGTAGTATCGCGATGAACACTGAAGCTTTCTTT. Together with reference TRBV19 and TRBJ1-1, the CDR3 gives the full variable domain: DGGITQSPKYLFRKEGQNVTLSCEQNLNHDAMYWYRQDPGQGLRLIYYSQIVNDFQKGDIAEGYSVSREKKESFPLTVTSAQKNPTAFYLCASSIAMNTEAFFGQGTRLTVV.

V gene TRBV7-3 combines with J gene TRBJ1-2, with 10 bases that match TRBD1. The germline V gene has CDR1 SGHTA and CDR2 FQGTGA. This CDR3 region has 14 residues. The V gene end was trimmed by 5 bases and the J gene end by 3 bases; junction bases not matched to a gene: 3. Here the CDR3 DNA reads TGTGCCAGCAGCCCGGGGACAGGGGACTATGGCTACACCTTC. Translation gives CASSPGTGDYGYTF.

The V gene is TRBV25-1, the J gene TRBJ1-4; D might be TRBD1 (5 bases). Per germline, CDR1 MGHDK and CDR2 SYGVNS. The CDR3 has 15 amino acids. Trimming left V 4 bases short and J 3 bases short, with 12 bases between. The CDR3 here is CASSGYRIANEKLFF. The CDR3 DNA reads TGTGCCAGCAGTGGGTACAGGATTGCTAATGAAAAACTGTTTTTT.

The chain joins TRBV7-9 to TRBJ2-5; maybe TRBD1 (6 bases). CDR1 and CDR2 from the germline V gene are SEHNR and FQNEAQ (reference sequence). Trimming pared 2 bases from V and 2 bases from J, leaving 15 bases between. This CDR3 region has 16 residues. The CDR3 DNA reads TGTGCCAGCAGCTTACCCATCGGGACAACACAAGAGACCCAGTACTTC. This gives the protein CASSLPIGTTQETQYF.

This clone has more than one count but fewer than ten. This chain connects TRBV2 to TRBJ2-1; TRBD2 matches 8 bases. V lost 7 bases and J lost 7; bases outside the gene matches: 12. Looked up from germline, CDR1 is SNHLY and CDR2 is FYNNEI. The CDR3 has 15 residues. CDR3 residues: CASTAHLAGTNEQFF. CDR3 DNA sequence: TGTGCCAGCACCGCGCATCTAGCGGGTACGAATGAGCAGTTCTTC. The full variable domain, in which reference TRBV2 and TRBJ2-1 provide the parts outside the CDR3, is EPEVTQTPSHQVTQMGQEVILRCVPISNHLYFYWYRQILGQKVEFLVSFYNNEISEKSEIFDDQFSVERPDGSNFTLKIRSTKLEDSAMYFCASTAHLAGTNEQFFGPGTRLTVL.

The chain recombines TRBV7-9 with TRBJ2-1, with D perhaps matching TRBD1 (6 bases). Germline V gives CDR1 SEHNR, CDR2 FQNEAQ (reference sequence). The CDR3 is made up of 14 amino acids. V gave up 5 bases and J gave up 4 bases, with 12 bases separating them. CDR3 sequence: CASSVTQGYNEQFF. DNA for the CDR3: TGTGCCAGCAGCGTGACACAGGGATACAATGAGCAGTTCTTC. Full variable domain (missing parts from reference TRBV7-9 and TRBJ2-1): DTGVSQNPRHKITKRGQNVTFRCDPISEHNRLYWYRQTLGQGPEFLTYFQNEAQLEKSRLLSDRFSAERPKGSFSTLEIQRTEQGDSAMYLCASSVTQGYNEQFFGPGTRLTVL.

The chain has TRBV7-2 and TRBJ2-3; the match to TRBD1 covers 8 bases. There are 14 residues in the CDR3. The V gene's germline CDR1 is SGHTA and CDR2 FQGNSA. V was pared by 5 bases and J by 3 bases, with 4 bases of the junction left unmatched. The DNA of the CDR3 is TGTGCCAGCAGCCCCTGGACAGGGACAGATACGCAGTATTTT. It yields the protein CASSPWTGTDTQYF.

The chain employs TRBV27 and TRBJ1-5, with TRBD1 identical over 8 bases. This CDR3 spans 15 amino acids. CDR1 MNHEY and CDR2 SMNVEV come from the germline V gene (reference sequence). The trim removed 4 bases at V and 6 bases at J, leaving 8 bases unmatched. CDR3 DNA sequence: TGTGCCAGCAGTTCCGGACAGGGTCGGGGTCAGCCCCAGCATTTT. Amino acid sequence: CASSSGQGRGQPQHF.

V gene TRBV9 combines with J gene TRBJ2-2; D gene ambiguous. Germline loops: CDR1 SGDLS, CDR2 YYNGEE. This CDR3 region has 15 residues. Trimming removed 0 bases at V and 2 bases at J, with 8 bases between. CDR3 sequence (DNA): TGTGCCAGCAGCGTAGGGGCGATTAACACCGGGGAGCTGTTTTTT. This sequence encodes CASSVGAINTGELFF.

The V and J genes are TRBV11-3 and TRBJ2-5; weak D call: TRBD2 (6 bases). Germline lookup yields CDR1 SGHNT and CDR2 YENEEA. The germline V and J ends were trimmed by 4 bases and 4 bases, with 13 bases remaining between them. CDR3 length: 14 amino acids. The CDR3 sequence is CASSSSGGGETQYF. The CDR3 DNA reads as TGTGCCAGCAGCTCCTCTGGGGGAGGAGAGACCCAGTACTTC. Full variable domain (rest looked up from reference TRBV11-3 and TRBJ2-5): EAGVVQSPRYKIIEKKQPVAFWCNPISGHNTLYWYLQNLGQGPELLIRYENEEAVDDSQLPKDRFSAERLKGVDSTLKIQPAELGDSAVYLCASSSSGGGETQYFGPGTRLLVL.

A single count supports this clone. V and J are TRBV29-1 and TRBJ1-5, with D tentatively TRBD1 (6 bases). Trimming cost V 4 bases and J 5 bases, with 12 bases left between them. In germline, CDR1 is SQVTM, CDR2 ANQGSEA. This CDR3 spans 13 amino acids. CDR3 in amino acids: CSVGGGYDQPQHF. In DNA, the CDR3 is TGCAGCGTTGGGGGGGGCTACGATCAGCCCCAGCATTTT.

The rearrangement joins TRBV30 to TRBJ1-2; D not resolved. Looked up from germline, CDR1 is GTSNPN and CDR2 is SVGIG (reference sequence). The V and J ends lost 1 base and 3 bases respectively, with 6 bases between them. The CDR3 is 12 residues long. The CDR3 loop reads CAWSGQYYGYTF. The CDR3 coding sequence is TGTGCCTGGAGTGGGCAGTACTATGGCTACACCTTC.

This clone has just one count. The chain carries TRBV7-2 and TRBJ2-1, with 12 bases identical to TRBD2. Germline V CDR1 and CDR2: SGHTA, FQGNSA. V shed 0 bases and J 4 bases; nucleotides not matched to a gene: 4. The CDR3 contains 17 residues. In DNA, the CDR3 is TGTGCCAGCAGCTTAGCGGGGACTAGCGGGCGTTACAATGAGCAGTTCTTC. This gives the protein CASSLAGTSGRYNEQFF.

The rearrangement uses TRBV14 and TRBJ1-1, with D unclear. V lost 4 bases, J lost 6 bases, and 12 bases lay in between. The germline gives CDR1 SGHDN, CDR2 FVKESK. The CDR3 is 13 residues long. This CDR3 reads CASSLRGGPEAFF. The DNA of the CDR3 is TGTGCCAGCAGCCTCCGGGGAGGACCTGAAGCTTTCTTT.

V usage is TRBV12-5 and J usage is TRBJ2-3, with 9 bases fitting TRBD1. J lost 0 bases, V lost 6 bases, and 4 bases had no gene match. Per the germline V gene, CDR1 is LGHNT and CDR2 is FRNRAP. The CDR3 length is 15 residues. The CDR3 reads CASGVGQGSTDTQYF. The CDR3 nucleotides read TGTGCTAGTGGGGTAGGACAGGGGAGCACAGATACGCAGTATTTT.

Comment on this clone: In the same sample, other DNA sequences code for this CDR3. The genes are TRBV29-1 and TRBJ1-2; 10 nucleotides align to TRBD1. Germline V lookup: CDR1 SQVTM, CDR2 ANQGSEA. V lost 6 bases, J lost 2 bases, and 3 bases stayed unmatched. The CDR3 runs 13 residues. The CDR3 DNA sequence: TGCAGCGTGGCGGGACAGGGGAACTATGGCTACACCTTC. As protein: CSVAGQGNYGYTF.

The chain links TRBV4-1 to TRBJ2-3; 9 bases align to TRBD2. The CDR3 has 17 amino acids. The trim removed 0 bases at V and 1 base at J, leaving 5 bases unmatched. Germline V gene sequence: CDR1 MGHRA, CDR2 YSYEKL. The CDR3 reads CASSQDPLAGGTDTQYF. The CDR3 region has the DNA TGCGCCAGCAGCCAAGATCCGTTAGCGGGGGGCACAGATACGCAGTATTTT.

This sequence joins TRBV18 and TRBJ2-7; 10 nucleotides align to TRBD1. The CDR3 runs to 15 residues. Trimming took 6 bases from V and 6 from J; bases not matched to a gene: 11. Germline lookup yields CDR1 KGHSH and CDR2 LQKENI. This chain's CDR3 is CASSPLGTGEVEQYF. The CDR3 DNA is TGTGCCAGCTCGCCTCTTGGGACAGGGGAGGTCGAGCAGTACTTC.

The rearrangement links TRBV30 to TRBJ2-5; 8 bases match TRBD1. Trimming at V came to 2 bases and at J to 6 bases, leaving 11 bases not matched to a gene. The CDR3 is 15 residues long. From germline, CDR1 is GTSNPN and CDR2 SVGIG (reference sequence). The CDR3 nucleotides are TGTGCCTGGAGTAGGGGACAGGTCCAAAAAAAGACCCAGTACTTC. Its translation: CAWSRGQVQKKTQYF. The full variable domain, its missing parts supplied by reference TRBV30 and TRBJ2-5, is SQTIHQWPATLVQPVGSPLSLECTVEGTSNPNLYWYRQAAGRGLQLLFYSVGIGQISSEVPQNLSASRPQDRQFILSSKKLLLSDSGFYLCAWSRGQVQKKTQYFGPGTRLLVL.

The CDR3 loop reads CASSQDGSGEKLFF. The DNA of the CDR3 is TGTGCCAGCAGCCAAGACGGGTCGGGAGAAAAACTGTTTTTT. The V and J genes are TRBV4-2 and TRBJ1-4; D uncertain. CDR3 length equals 14 residues. CDR1 LGHNA and CDR2 YNFKEQ come from the germline V gene. V dropped 0 bases and J dropped 8 bases, with 10 bases sitting between them.

The genes are TRBV6-1 and TRBJ1-2, with no clear D. The CDR3 contains 15 residues. The V and J ends lost 5 bases and 2 bases respectively, with 15 bases between them. Looked up from germline, CDR1 is MNHNS and CDR2 is SASEGT. CDR3 bases: TGTGCCAGCAGTAATAATGATGCGGGAAACTATGGCTACACCTTC. Translated, it gives CASSNNDAGNYGYTF.

A single count supports this clone. This sequence joins TRBV14 and TRBJ1-2, with TRBD1 matching over 10 bases. This CDR3 is built from 16 residues. The V and J ends lost 3 bases and 5 bases, in that order; junction bases with no gene match: 9. Germline lookup yields CDR1 SGHDN and CDR2 FVKESK. CDR3 DNA sequence: TGTGCCAGCAGCCAGGGACGGGGACAGGGGATGTATGGCTACACCTTC. Its translation: CASSQGRGQGMYGYTF.